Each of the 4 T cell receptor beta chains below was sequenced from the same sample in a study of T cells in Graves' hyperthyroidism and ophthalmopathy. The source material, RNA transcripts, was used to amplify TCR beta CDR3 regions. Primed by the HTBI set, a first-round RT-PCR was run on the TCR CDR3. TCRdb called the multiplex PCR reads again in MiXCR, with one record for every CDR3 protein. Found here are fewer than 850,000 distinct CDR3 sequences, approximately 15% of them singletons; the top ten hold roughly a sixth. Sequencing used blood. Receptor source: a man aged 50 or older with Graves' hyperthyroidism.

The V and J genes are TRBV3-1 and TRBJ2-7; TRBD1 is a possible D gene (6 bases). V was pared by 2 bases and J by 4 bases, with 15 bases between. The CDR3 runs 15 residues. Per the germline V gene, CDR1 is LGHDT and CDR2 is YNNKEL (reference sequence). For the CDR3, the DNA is TGTGCCAGCAGCCAAAGACCGACAGGACCGTACGAGCAGTACTTC. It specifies CASSQRPTGPYEQYF.

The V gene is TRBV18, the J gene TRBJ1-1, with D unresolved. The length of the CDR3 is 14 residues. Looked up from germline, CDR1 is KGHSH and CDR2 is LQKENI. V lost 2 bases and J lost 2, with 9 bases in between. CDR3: CASSPRDTNTEAFF. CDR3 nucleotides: TGTGCCAGCTCACCAAGAGATACAAACACTGAAGCTTTCTTT.

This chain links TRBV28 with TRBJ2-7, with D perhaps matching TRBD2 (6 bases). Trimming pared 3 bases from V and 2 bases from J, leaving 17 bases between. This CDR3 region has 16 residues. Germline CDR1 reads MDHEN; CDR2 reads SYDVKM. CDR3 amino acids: CASSFGGLSVTYEQYF. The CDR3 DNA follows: TGTGCCAGCAGTTTCGGAGGGTTAAGTGTAACCTACGAGCAGTACTTC.

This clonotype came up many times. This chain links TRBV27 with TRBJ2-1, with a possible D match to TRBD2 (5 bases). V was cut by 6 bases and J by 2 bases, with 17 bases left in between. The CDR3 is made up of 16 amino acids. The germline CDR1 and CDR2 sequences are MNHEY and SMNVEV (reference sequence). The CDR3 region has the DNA TGTGCCAGCAGCCAACTAGTCGACACGACCTACAATGAGCAGTTCTTC. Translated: CASSQLVDTTYNEQFF.